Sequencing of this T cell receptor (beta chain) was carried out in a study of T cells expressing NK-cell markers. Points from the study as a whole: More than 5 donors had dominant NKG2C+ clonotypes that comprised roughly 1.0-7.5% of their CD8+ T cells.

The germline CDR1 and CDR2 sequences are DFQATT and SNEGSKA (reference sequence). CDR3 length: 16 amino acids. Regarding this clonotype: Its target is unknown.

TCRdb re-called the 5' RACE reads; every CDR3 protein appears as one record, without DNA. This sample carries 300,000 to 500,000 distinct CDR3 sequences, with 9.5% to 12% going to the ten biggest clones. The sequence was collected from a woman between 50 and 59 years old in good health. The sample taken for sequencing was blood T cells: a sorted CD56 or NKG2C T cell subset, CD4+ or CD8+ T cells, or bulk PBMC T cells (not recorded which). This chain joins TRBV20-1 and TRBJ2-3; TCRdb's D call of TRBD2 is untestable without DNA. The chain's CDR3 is CSARRLAGGFTDTQYF.